Presented here are 22 T cell receptor beta chains from one specimen sequenced in a study of blood T cell repertoires in COVID-19. TCRdb keeps only in-frame clones here, not all; method: immunoSEQ multiplex PCR. Of 330,000 or so clones detected, more than 90% appear once; the ten largest clones hold around a sixth. Sequencing was done on a sample of PBMCs or T cells enriched from blood (not recorded which). All receptors come from a woman younger than 45 who had recovered from COVID-19.

Turning to this clone: The same CDR3 arises from other DNA sequences in this sample as well. The chain carries TRBV28 and TRBJ1-2; a possible D gene is TRBD1 (5 bases). Germline CDR1 MDHEN, CDR2 SYDVKM. The CDR3 totals 13 residues. Trimming removed 2 bases from V and 4 bases from J, with 8 bases in between. The CDR3 nucleotides are TGTGCCAGCAGTTTAAGGGGTCCCTATGGCTACACCTTC. Protein product: CASSLRGPYGYTF.

This rearrangement joins TRBV4-2 to TRBJ2-7, with D possibly TRBD2 on 5 matching bases. The ends were cut back, 4 bases at V and 5 bases at J, with 12 bases in the middle. Germline CDR1 reads LGHNA; CDR2 reads YNFKEQ. The CDR3 loop spans 13 amino acids. CDR3 loop: CASSPAQEDEQYF. The DNA for the CDR3 is TGTGCCAGCAGCCCCGCCCAGGAGGACGAGCAGTACTTC.

The genes are TRBV7-2 and TRBJ2-3, with TRBD1 matching 8 bases. V lost 5 bases, J lost 0 bases, and 4 bases stayed unmatched. CDR3 length: 15 amino acids. Germline V gene sequence: CDR1 SGHTA, CDR2 FQGNSA. CDR3: CASSVTGGSTDTQYF. CDR3 nucleotide sequence: TGTGCCAGCAGCGTTACAGGGGGAAGCACAGATACGCAGTATTTT.

This clone was counted only a few times. The V call is TRBV11-2, the J call TRBJ2-1; 10 positions match TRBD1. This CDR3 is 14 amino acids long. With V trimmed by 4 bases and J by 6 bases, 3 bases remained unmatched. Germline V gene lookup returns CDR1 SGHAT and CDR2 FQNNGV. The CDR3 sequence: CASSSRTGGNEQFF. The CDR3 nucleotides are TGTGCCAGCAGCTCCCGGACAGGGGGCAATGAGCAGTTCTTC. Full variable domain (remainder filled in from reference TRBV11-2 and TRBJ2-1): EAGVAQSPRYKIIEKRQSVAFWCNPISGHATLYWYQQILGQGPKLLIQFQNNGVVDDSQLPKDRFSAERLKGVDSTLKIQPAKLEDSAVYLCASSSRTGGNEQFFGPGTRLTVL.

On this clone: At the DNA level, this CDR3 is encoded by other sequences in the same sample as well. The chain recombines TRBV18 with TRBJ2-7, with 11 bases identical to TRBD1. The germline gives CDR1 KGHSH, CDR2 LQKENI. This CDR3 spans 14 amino acids. Trimming removed 2 bases from V and 3 bases from J; junction bases left unmatched: 0. CDR3 region: CASSPGTGGYEQYF. The CDR3 bases are TGTGCCAGCTCACCAGGGACAGGGGGCTACGAGCAGTACTTC.

The chain has TRBV28 and TRBJ1-1, with 10 bases fitting TRBD1. V was pared by 6 bases and J by 3 bases, with 7 bases of the junction left unmatched. The CDR3 runs to 15 residues. Germline V gene data show CDR1 as MDHEN and CDR2 as SYDVKM. The CDR3 loop reads CASSLPGQGYTEAFF. The CDR3 coding sequence is TGTGCCAGCAGCCTACCGGGACAGGGGTACACTGAAGCTTTCTTT.

This clone occurred once. This chain joins TRBV21-1 and TRBJ1-1; TRBD1, the table's D call, was not compared with the DNA. TRBV21-1 is a listed pseudogene. The CDR3 runs to 14 residues. The CDR3 reads CASTNRVAYTEAFF. The CDR3 nucleotides are TGTGCCAGCACCAACAGGGTTGCGTACACTGAAGCTTTCTTT.

V usage is TRBV19 and J usage is TRBJ1-2; D gene unclear. Trimming removed 7 bases at V and 6 bases at J, with 12 bases between. Germline V gene sequence: CDR1 LNHDA, CDR2 SQIVND (reference sequence). The CDR3 is made up of 12 amino acids. The CDR3 sequence: CASTILGDGYTF. In nucleotides, the CDR3 is TGTGCCAGTACCATACTAGGAGATGGCTACACCTTC. Full variable domain (outside the CDR3, taken from reference TRBV19 and TRBJ1-2): DGGITQSPKYLFRKEGQNVTLSCEQNLNHDAMYWYRQDPGQGLRLIYYSQIVNDFQKGDIAEGYSVSREKKESFPLTVTSAQKNPTAFYLCASTILGDGYTFGSGTRLTVV.

V and J are TRBV28 and TRBJ2-3; D possibly corresponds to TRBD2 (5 bases). The CDR3 consists of 15 residues. Germline V CDR1 and CDR2: MDHEN, SYDVKM. The V end lost 6 bases, the J end lost 1 base, and 14 bases lay between the germline ends. The CDR3 reads CASRSDGVGTDTQYF. Here the CDR3 DNA reads TGTGCCAGCAGATCCGACGGGGTGGGCACAGATACGCAGTATTTT.

The DNA of the CDR3 is TGTGCCACCAGTGACAGTAACAGGGGTATCAAGTACTTC. This gives the protein CATSDSNRGIKYF. The J gene is TRBJ2-7, the V gene TRBV24-1, with 7 bases lining up with TRBD1. Per germline, CDR1 KGHDR and CDR2 SFDVKD. Losses at the gene ends were 4 bases for V and 11 bases for J; bases not matched to a gene: 10. The CDR3 is 13 residues long.

The chain joins TRBV2 to TRBJ1-1; D is undetermined. CDR1 is SNHLY and CDR2 is FYNNEI in the germline V gene. CDR3 size: 13 residues. V was clipped by 7 bases and J by 0 bases, with 9 bases between them. In DNA form, the CDR3 reads TGTGCCAGCATAGGCAGGCTGAACACTGAAGCTTTCTTT. Residues: CASIGRLNTEAFF.

J is TRBJ1-4 and V is TRBV28; tentatively, D is TRBD1 (5 bases). Germline V gene lookup returns CDR1 MDHEN and CDR2 SYDVKM. The length of the CDR3 is 14 residues. Trimming pared 5 bases from V and 4 bases from J, leaving 11 bases between. The CDR3 reads CASSAHDSNEKLFF. The CDR3 DNA is TGTGCCAGCAGTGCCCACGACAGTAATGAAAAACTGTTTTTT.

The rearrangement joins TRBV7-2 to TRBJ1-4; 10 nucleotides agree with TRBD1. CDR3 length equals 17 residues. The V gene's germline CDR1 is SGHTA and CDR2 FQGNSA. The J segment lost 7 bases and the V segment lost 5 bases, leaving 13 bases of the junction unmatched. Written as DNA, the CDR3 is TGTGCCAGCAGCCCAACCGGGACAGGGGTTTTTAGTGAAAAACTGTTTTTT. Protein product: CASSPTGTGVFSEKLFF.

This clone occurred a few times. V usage is TRBV4-1 and J usage is TRBJ1-5; D possibly corresponds to TRBD1 (5 bases). V lost 4 bases to trimming and J lost 2 bases, with 24 bases between them. The CDR3 loop spans 19 amino acids. Germline CDR1 is MGHRA and CDR2 is YSYEKL. CDR3 DNA: TGCGCCAGCAGCCTCGGGGAGGCGGTGGTGAAAGGGGGCAATCAGCCCCAGCATTTT. Protein sequence: CASSLGEAVVKGGNQPQHF.

The CDR3 is CASSSKLAGGGNEQFF. For the CDR3, the DNA is TGTGCCAGCAGCTCTAAACTAGCGGGGGGTGGGAATGAGCAGTTCTTC. This rearrangement joins TRBV11-1 to TRBJ2-1; 12 nucleotides match TRBD2. The CDR3 runs to 16 residues. V was pared by 4 bases and J by 7 bases, with 8 bases of the junction left unmatched. Germline CDR1 reads SGHAT; CDR2 reads FQDESV (reference sequence).

This clone has just one count. The V call is TRBV11-2, the J call TRBJ2-3; D is unclear. The V and J ends lost 5 bases and 4 bases respectively, with 10 bases between them. CDR3 size: 13 residues. In germline, CDR1 is SGHAT, CDR2 FQNNGV. The CDR3 region has the DNA TGTGCCAGCAGCCTACGAAGCTCAGATACGCAGTATTTT. Translated: CASSLRSSDTQYF.

The rearrangement joins TRBV5-1 to TRBJ1-4, with 8 nucleotides matching TRBD1. Germline V gene lookup returns CDR1 SGHRS and CDR2 YFSETQ. CDR3 length equals 16 residues. V lost 4 bases, J lost 3 bases, and 8 bases stayed unmatched. This CDR3 reads CASSRRQGSSNEKLFF. In DNA form, the CDR3 reads TGCGCCAGCAGCCGAAGACAGGGGAGTTCTAATGAAAAACTGTTTTTT.

The J gene is TRBJ2-3, the V gene TRBV30, with 9 bases aligning to TRBD1. J lost 6 bases, V lost 5 bases, and 9 bases had no gene match. Germline CDR1 GTSNPN, CDR2 SVGIG (reference sequence). The CDR3 sequence is 14 residues long. The CDR3 DNA sequence: TGTGCCTGGGGACTCGGGACAGGGAAGGATACGCAGTATTTT. Residues: CAWGLGTGKDTQYF.

The V call is TRBV28, the J call TRBJ2-7; TRBD1 aligns across 10 bases. Germline V gene sequence: CDR1 MDHEN, CDR2 SYDVKM. The CDR3 is 15 amino acids. J gave up 5 bases and V 7 bases, and 11 bases lay outside the gene matches. The CDR3 region is CASTPGGQGWDEQYF. In nucleotides, the CDR3 is TGTGCCAGCACTCCGGGGGGACAGGGGTGGGACGAGCAGTACTTC.

The rearrangement uses TRBV3-1 (or the pseudogene TRBV3-2) and TRBJ2-3, with 7 bases matching TRBD2. This CDR3 region has 16 residues. The trim removed 1 base at V and 12 bases at J, leaving 16 bases unmatched. Germline-derived CDR1 and CDR2 are LGHDT and YNNKEL (reference sequence). In DNA, the CDR3 is TGTGCCAGCAGCCAAGGGGCCGGTGTGGGTAGCGGGCCTCAGTATTTT. This gives the protein CASSQGAGVGSGPQYF.

This clone was found a few times. The V and J genes are TRBV10-1 and TRBJ2-1, with 11 bases that match TRBD1. There are 15 residues in the CDR3. The trim removed 9 bases at V and 4 bases at J, leaving 8 bases unmatched. The germline V gene encodes CDR1 WNHNN and CDR2 SYGVQD (reference sequence). The CDR3: CARIIRDRGYNEQFF. CDR3 DNA sequence: TGCGCCAGAATAATCCGGGACAGGGGGTACAATGAGCAGTTCTTC.

This clone was observed a few times. CDR3 DNA: TGTGCCAGCAGTCCCCAGTCTGGAAACACCATATATTTT. Its translation is CASSPQSGNTIYF. The chain has TRBV12-3 or TRBV12-4 and TRBJ1-3; D is uncertain. The CDR3 extends over 13 amino acids. V was cut by 5 bases and J by 1 base, with 6 bases left in between.